The rows below give T cell receptor beta chains drawn from one sample of a study of T cell repertoires in cytomegalovirus infection. A single record per CDR3 protein comes from TCRdb applying MiXCR to the reads. The data show roughly 350,000 distinct CDR3 sequences, with nearly 35% seen just once and less than 15% held by the top ten. These receptors lack a known antigen. This material consisted of cultured PBMCs, taken from culture after CMV antigen stimulation. These receptors all come from a human donor in good health (CMV status not recorded). Some clones in this sample may be carry-over from other donors' samples. CDR3s include the opening cysteine and the closing phenylalanine or tryptophan. Each record gives: D gene, V gene, clone size, J gene, CDR3 protein, CDR3 DNA. A D gene is named only where the DNA matches it firmly. Expanded clones get a size class; other rows say once, few or many, or leave the size out.

.	TRBV29-1	few	TRBJ1-1	CSAPLAQGNTEAFF	TGCAGCGCCCCCCTGGCCCAGGGGAACACTGAAGCTTTCTTT
.	TRBV12-3/TRBV12-4	few	TRBJ2-1	CASSLMFSFTNNEQFF	TGTGCCAGCAGTTTAATGTTTTCTTTTACCAACAATGAGCAGTTCTTC
.	TRBV7-9	.	TRBJ2-1	CASSPGVEQFF	TGTGCCAGCAGCCCCGGGGTTGAGCAGTTCTTC
.	TRBV28	many	TRBJ2-7	CASSPGVREQYF	TGTGCCAGCAGTCCGGGAGTACGGGAGCAGTACTTC
.	TRBV11-2	.	TRBJ2-1	CASSRHTYNEQFF	TGTGCCAGCAGCCGACACACCTACAATGAGCAGTTCTTC
TRBD2	TRBV4-3	.	TRBJ2-1	CASSQKTSGIKYEQFF	TGCGCCAGCAGCCAAAAGACTAGCGGGATAAAATATGAGCAGTTCTTC
TRBD2	TRBV7-2	many	TRBJ2-2	CASSPGLAATGELFF	TGTGCCAGCAGCCCTGGACTAGCGGCCACCGGGGAGCTGTTTTTT
.	TRBV7-6	many	TRBJ1-4	CASSGRSWGDEKLFF	TGTGCCAGCAGCGGACGGTCTTGGGGGGATGAAAAACTGTTTTTT
TRBD2	TRBV7-6	.	TRBJ2-7	CASSLLAGGLVEQYF	TGTGCCAGCAGCCTGCTAGCGGGGGGTCTGGTCGAGCAGTACTTC
.	TRBV11-2	.	TRBJ2-3	CASSPDPLSTDTQYF	TGTGCCAGCAGCCCAGACCCCTTATCAACAGATACGCAGTATTTT
TRBD2	TRBV18	.	TRBJ2-3	CASSLRFIAGEEDTQYF	TGTGCCAGCTCACTGAGATTCATAGCGGGAGAGGAAGATACGCAGTATTTT
TRBD2	TRBV6-2/TRBV6-3	.	TRBJ2-1	CAAGGPTTSNEQFF	TGTGCGGCGGGGGGACCGACGACCTCCAATGAGCAGTTCTTC
.	TRBV7-2	many	TRBJ1-6	CASSQNTGLFNSPLHF	TGTGCCAGCAGCCAGAATACTGGACTCTTTAATTCACCCCTCCACTTT
TRBD2	TRBV24-1	.	TRBJ2-1	CATRGRNGTSGYNEQFF	TGTGCCACCAGAGGACGAAACGGGACTAGCGGCTACAATGAGCAGTTCTTC
.	TRBV20-1	many	TRBJ1-1	CSAKIRAKTFRVNTEAFF	TGCAGTGCTAAGATCCGGGCTAAAACCTTCCGGGTGAACACTGAAGCTTTCTTT
TRBD1	TRBV19	once	TRBJ1-2	CATRERTGSYGYTF	TGTGCCACCAGAGAGAGGACAGGAAGCTATGGCTACACCTTC
.	TRBV9	once	TRBJ2-1	CASSVGVARVYNEQFF	TGTGCCAGCAGCGTAGGTGTGGCTAGAGTTTACAATGAGCAGTTCTTC
.	TRBV19	.	TRBJ2-3	CASSITGSPDTQYF	TGTGCCAGTAGTATAACAGGGTCCCCAGATACGCAGTATTTT
TRBD2	TRBV7-2	few	TRBJ2-7	CASSLRPSGRSNYEQYF	TGTGCCAGCAGCTTGCGGCCTAGCGGGAGGTCCAACTACGAGCAGTACTTC
.	TRBV7-6	.	TRBJ2-2	CASSLVVSLTGELFF	TGTGCCAGCAGCTTAGTGGTGTCACTCACCGGGGAGCTGTTTTTT
TRBD1	TRBV12-3/TRBV12-4	few	TRBJ2-3	CASSRSPQGGTDTQYF	TGTGCCAGCAGCCGAAGCCCACAGGGGGGCACAGATACGCAGTATTTT
TRBD2	TRBV11-3	few	TRBJ2-1	CASSLIAGGGEQFF	TGTGCCAGCAGCTTGATAGCGGGAGGGGGCGAGCAGTTCTTC
.	TRBV7-6	.	TRBJ2-3	CASSPRPRERDTQYF	TGTGCCAGCAGCCCTAGGCCTAGAGAAAGAGATACGCAGTATTTT
TRBD2	TRBV7-2	.	TRBJ2-1	CASSQRARAGGYNEQFF	TGTGCCAGCAGCCAGAGGGCACGAGCGGGGGGCTACAATGAGCAGTTCTTC
.	TRBV4-1	.	TRBJ2-1	CASSQDAYEQFF	TGCGCCAGCAGCCAAGATGCGTATGAGCAGTTCTTC
TRBD1	TRBV27	.	TRBJ2-1	CASRMPGQGGGEQFF	TGTGCCAGCAGAATGCCGGGACAGGGAGGGGGAGAGCAGTTCTTC
.	TRBV9	.	TRBJ1-5	CASGEAGGAQHF	TGTGCCAGCGGGGAGGCGGGGGGAGCCCAGCATTTT
TRBD1	TRBV6-6	.	TRBJ2-7	CASSMTGVEQYF	TGTGCCAGCAGTATGACAGGGGTCGAGCAGTACTTC
TRBD2	TRBV7-8	many	TRBJ2-1	CASSFSLAGESYNEQFF	TGTGCCAGCAGCTTTTCCTTAGCGGGAGAATCCTACAATGAGCAGTTCTTC
.	TRBV4-1	.	TRBJ2-1	CASSQTGRAYNEQFF	TGCGCCAGCAGCCAAACAGGGAGAGCCTACAATGAGCAGTTCTTC
.	TRBV11-1	.	TRBJ2-5	CASSLPARGKYQETQYF	TGTGCCAGCAGCTTGCCTGCCAGGGGCAAGTACCAAGAGACCCAGTACTTC
TRBD1	TRBV19	.	TRBJ1-1	CASSIGQASPEAFF	TGTGCCAGTAGTATTGGACAGGCTTCCCCTGAAGCTTTCTTT
.	TRBV7-2	.	TRBJ2-1	CASSLALEAEQFF	TGTGCCAGCAGCTTAGCGCTAGAGGCTGAGCAGTTCTTC
.	TRBV6-2/TRBV6-3	.	TRBJ2-6	CASSAGTSGANVLTF	TGTGCCAGCAGCGCCGGGACATCTGGGGCCAACGTCCTGACTTTC
TRBD2	TRBV4-3	once	TRBJ2-1	CASSQDLLAGGPNEQFF	TGCGCCAGCAGCCAAGATCTTCTAGCGGGAGGGCCCAATGAGCAGTTCTTC
.	TRBV7-2	many	TRBJ1-1	CASSLVGGSNTEAFF	TGTGCCAGCAGCTTAGTAGGGGGGTCTAACACTGAAGCTTTCTTT
.	TRBV15	few	TRBJ1-3	CATSRGRGSGNTIYF	TGTGCCACCAGCAGAGGCCGGGGCTCTGGAAACACCATATATTTT
.	TRBV12-3/TRBV12-4	.	TRBJ1-3	CASNPRSGNTIYF	TGTGCCAGCAACCCGCGGTCTGGAAACACCATATATTTT
TRBD1	TRBV6-1	few	TRBJ1-5	CASKPGQGYNQPQHF	TGTGCCAGCAAGCCGGGACAGGGTTACAATCAGCCCCAGCATTTT
TRBD1	TRBV24-1	.	TRBJ2-1	CATSDSPGQGSHNEQFF	TGTGCCACCAGTGATTCGCCGGGACAGGGATCCCACAATGAGCAGTTCTTC
.	TRBV19	few	TRBJ1-6	CASHLRGSPLHF	TGTGCCAGCCACCTAAGGGGGTCACCCCTCCACTTT
.	TRBV12-3/TRBV12-4	few	TRBJ2-1	CASSSLRIEQFF	TGTGCCAGCAGTTCATTAAGGATTGAGCAGTTCTTC
.	TRBV12-5	.	TRBJ1-1	CASGLDRPTEAFF	TGTGCTAGTGGTTTGGACAGACCCACTGAAGCTTTCTTT
.	TRBV30	few	TRBJ2-1	CAWSPIGGRSEQFF	TGTGCCTGGAGTCCTATCGGAGGGAGGTCTGAGCAGTTCTTC
TRBD2	TRBV28	.	TRBJ2-1	CASGNPSGSNNEQFF	TGTGCCAGCGGAAATCCTAGCGGGAGTAATAATGAGCAGTTCTTC
TRBD2	TRBV7-2	.	TRBJ2-1	CASSYPGLAGGPSYNEQFF	TGTGCCAGCAGCTATCCGGGACTAGCGGGAGGGCCCTCCTACAATGAGCAGTTCTTC
.	TRBV6-1	few	TRBJ1-1	CASSEASPNTEAFF	TGTGCCAGCAGTGAAGCGTCACCGAACACTGAAGCTTTCTTT
TRBD1	TRBV12-3/TRBV12-4	.	TRBJ1-2	CASSSPQRTGLGVSNYGYTF	TGTGCCAGCAGTTCACCTCAACGGACAGGGTTAGGGGTATCTAACTATGGCTACACCTTC
.	TRBV27	.	TRBJ2-5	CASSLPGIHETQHF	TGTGCCAGCAGTTTGCCCGGCATCCATGAGACCCAGCACTTC
.	TRBV28	many	TRBJ2-1	CASKLGYNEQFF	TGTGCCAGCAAGCTAGGCTACAATGAGCAGTTCTTC